This record concerns one T cell receptor (beta chain) sequence. Its antigen is currently unknown. Generated by immunoSEQ multiplex PCR, the TCRdb table keeps only in-frame clones and is missing some. The table shows 100,000 or so clones, with 86% occurring only once. The sample comes from a study of cytomegalovirus exposure and HLA in healthy donors. At the level of the study: It was reported in a later analysis that the 120 or so validation repertoires used the same platform as the approximately 670 first-cohort repertoires.

The CDR3 consists of 17 residues. Trimming removed 5 bases from V and 0 bases from J; junction bases left unmatched: 10. Per germline, CDR1 SEHNR and CDR2 FQNEAQ (reference sequence). Points from the study as a whole: In the approximately 130 validation repertoires, a later analysis found that first-cohort TCR clusters tended to co-occur. Researchers catalogued around 150 TCR beta chains as cytomegalovirus-associated. Cytomegalovirus status was reportedly diagnosed by the classifier with high sensitivity and specificity.

The rearrangement links TRBV7-9 to TRBJ2-3; 8 bases align to TRBD2. Sequencing was carried out using PBMCs. The origin of this receptor is a woman between 18 and 30 years old in good health and CMV-seropositive. The CDR3 is CASSAQRGLSSTDTQYF. The CDR3 DNA reads as TGTGCCAGCAGCGCGCAGCGGGGGCTCTCTAGCACAGATACGCAGTATTTT. The whole variable domain, filled in from reference TRBV7-9 and TRBJ2-3, reads DTGVSQNPRHKITKRGQNVTFRCDPISEHNRLYWYRQTLGQGPEFLTYFQNEAQLEKSRLLSDRFSAERPKGSFSTLEIQRTEQGDSAMYLCASSAQRGLSSTDTQYFGPGTRLTVL.